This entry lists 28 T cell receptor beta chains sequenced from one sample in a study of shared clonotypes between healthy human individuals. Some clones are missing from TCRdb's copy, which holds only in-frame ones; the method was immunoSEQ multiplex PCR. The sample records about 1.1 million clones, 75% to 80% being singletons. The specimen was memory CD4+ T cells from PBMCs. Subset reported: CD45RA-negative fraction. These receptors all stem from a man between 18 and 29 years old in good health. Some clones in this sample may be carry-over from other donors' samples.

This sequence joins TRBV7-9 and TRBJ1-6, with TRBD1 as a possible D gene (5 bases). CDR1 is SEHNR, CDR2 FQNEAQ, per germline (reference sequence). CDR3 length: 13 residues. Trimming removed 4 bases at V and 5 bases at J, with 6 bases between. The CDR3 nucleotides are TGTGCCAGCAGCTCGGGGGATAATTCACCCCTCCACTTT. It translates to CASSSGDNSPLHF.

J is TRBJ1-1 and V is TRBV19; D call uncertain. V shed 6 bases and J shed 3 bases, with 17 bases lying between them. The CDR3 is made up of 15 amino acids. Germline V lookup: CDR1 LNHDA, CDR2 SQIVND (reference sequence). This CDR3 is CASRAGVGGDTEAFF. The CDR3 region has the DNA TGTGCCAGTAGGGCCGGGGTGGGCGGAGACACTGAAGCTTTCTTT.

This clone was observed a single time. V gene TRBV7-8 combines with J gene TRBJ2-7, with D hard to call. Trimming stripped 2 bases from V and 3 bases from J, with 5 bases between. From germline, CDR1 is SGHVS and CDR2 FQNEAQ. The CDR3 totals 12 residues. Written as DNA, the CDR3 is TGTGCCAGCAGCTTATCTGACTACGAGCAGTACTTC. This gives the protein CASSLSDYEQYF.

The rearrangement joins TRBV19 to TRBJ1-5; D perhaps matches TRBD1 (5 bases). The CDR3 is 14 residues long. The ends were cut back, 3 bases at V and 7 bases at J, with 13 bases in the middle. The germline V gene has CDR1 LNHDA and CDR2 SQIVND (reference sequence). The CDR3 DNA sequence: TGTGCCAGTAGTATCAAGGGGTTAGGACAGCCCCAGCATTTT. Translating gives CASSIKGLGQPQHF.

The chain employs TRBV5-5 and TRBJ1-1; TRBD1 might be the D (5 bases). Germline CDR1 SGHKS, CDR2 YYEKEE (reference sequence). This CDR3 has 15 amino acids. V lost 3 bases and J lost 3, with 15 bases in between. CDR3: CASSWGDGTYTEAFF. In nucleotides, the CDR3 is TGTGCCAGCAGCTGGGGGGACGGTACGTACACTGAAGCTTTCTTT.

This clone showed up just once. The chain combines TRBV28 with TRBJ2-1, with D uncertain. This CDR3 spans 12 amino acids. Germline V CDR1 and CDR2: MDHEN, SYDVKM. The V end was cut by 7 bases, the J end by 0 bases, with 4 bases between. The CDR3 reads CASIGSYNEQFF. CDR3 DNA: TGTGCCAGCATTGGCTCCTACAATGAGCAGTTCTTC.

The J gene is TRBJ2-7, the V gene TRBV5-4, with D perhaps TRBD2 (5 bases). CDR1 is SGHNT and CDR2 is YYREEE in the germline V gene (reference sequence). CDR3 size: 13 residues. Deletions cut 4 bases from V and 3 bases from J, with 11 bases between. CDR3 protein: CASSPREGYEQYF. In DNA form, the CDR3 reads TGTGCCAGCAGCCCCCGGGAAGGCTACGAGCAGTACTTC.

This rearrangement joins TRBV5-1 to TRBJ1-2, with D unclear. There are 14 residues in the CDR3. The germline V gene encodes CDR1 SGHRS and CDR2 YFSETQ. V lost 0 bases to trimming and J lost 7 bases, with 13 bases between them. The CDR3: CASSLGGESAGYTF. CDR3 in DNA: TGCGCCAGCAGCTTGGGCGGGGAGAGTGCTGGCTACACCTTC. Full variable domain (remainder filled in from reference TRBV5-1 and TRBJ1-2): KAGVTQTPRYLIKTRGQQVTLSCSPISGHRSVSWYQQTPGQGLQFLFEYFSETQRNKGNFPGRFSGRQFSNSRSEMNVSTLELGDSALYLCASSLGGESAGYTFGSGTRLTVV.

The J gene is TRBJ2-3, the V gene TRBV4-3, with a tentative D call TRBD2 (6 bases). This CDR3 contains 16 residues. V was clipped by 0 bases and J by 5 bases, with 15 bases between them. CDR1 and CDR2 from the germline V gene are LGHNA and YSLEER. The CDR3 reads CASSQDRDSNGDTQYF. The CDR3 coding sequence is TGCGCCAGCAGCCAAGACCGGGACTCGAACGGAGATACGCAGTATTTT.

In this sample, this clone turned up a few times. CDR3 loop: CASSPSRDRGGEQYF. The CDR3 bases are TGTGCCAGCTCACCCTCCCGGGACAGGGGAGGCGAGCAGTACTTC. The V and J genes are TRBV18 and TRBJ2-7; the match to TRBD1 covers 10 bases. This CDR3 has 15 residues. V was pared by 3 bases and J by 6 bases, with 8 bases of the junction left unmatched. Germline lookup yields CDR1 KGHSH and CDR2 LQKENI.

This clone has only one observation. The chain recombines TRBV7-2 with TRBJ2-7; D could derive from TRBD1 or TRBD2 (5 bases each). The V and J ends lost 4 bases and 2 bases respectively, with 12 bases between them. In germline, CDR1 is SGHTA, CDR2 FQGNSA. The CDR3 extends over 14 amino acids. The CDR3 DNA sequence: TGTGCCAGCAGCTCACAGCCGGGGCCCTACGAGCAGTACTTC. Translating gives CASSSQPGPYEQYF. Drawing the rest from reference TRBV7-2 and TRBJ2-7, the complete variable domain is GAGVSQSPSNKVTEKGKDVELRCDPISGHTALYWYRQSLGQGLEFLIYFQGNSAPDKSGLPSDRFSAERTGGSVSTLTIQRTQQEDSAVYLCASSSQPGPYEQYFGPGTRLTVT.

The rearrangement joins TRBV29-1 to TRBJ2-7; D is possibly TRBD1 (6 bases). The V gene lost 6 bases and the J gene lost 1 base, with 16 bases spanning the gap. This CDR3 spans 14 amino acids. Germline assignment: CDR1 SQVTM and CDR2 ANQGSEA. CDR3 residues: CSVGDIYGSYEQYF. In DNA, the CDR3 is TGCAGCGTAGGGGACATTTACGGATCCTACGAGCAGTACTTC.

DNA for the CDR3: TGTGCCACCAGCGAGCGGGGAGGTTTCTCTGGGGCCAACGTCCTGACTTTC. It translates to CATSERGGFSGANVLTF. This rearrangement joins TRBV15 to TRBJ2-6, with TRBD2 matching over 7 bases. CDR1 and CDR2 from the germline V gene are LNHNV and YYDKDF (reference sequence). J gave up 0 bases and V 5 bases, and 7 bases lay outside the gene matches. The CDR3 has 17 amino acids.

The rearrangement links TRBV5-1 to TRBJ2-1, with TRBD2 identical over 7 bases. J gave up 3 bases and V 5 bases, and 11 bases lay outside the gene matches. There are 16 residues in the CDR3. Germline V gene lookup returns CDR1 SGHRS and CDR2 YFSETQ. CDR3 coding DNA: TGCGCCAGCAGATCCCCCGGGACTACCAACTACAATGAGCAGTTCTTC. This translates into CASRSPGTTNYNEQFF.

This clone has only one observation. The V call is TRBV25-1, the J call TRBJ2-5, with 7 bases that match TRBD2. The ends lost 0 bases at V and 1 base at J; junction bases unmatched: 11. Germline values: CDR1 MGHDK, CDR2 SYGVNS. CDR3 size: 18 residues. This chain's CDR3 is CASSEYRGGRGGQETQYF. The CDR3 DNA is TGTGCCAGCAGTGAATATCGGGGCGGGAGAGGCGGCCAAGAGACCCAGTACTTC.

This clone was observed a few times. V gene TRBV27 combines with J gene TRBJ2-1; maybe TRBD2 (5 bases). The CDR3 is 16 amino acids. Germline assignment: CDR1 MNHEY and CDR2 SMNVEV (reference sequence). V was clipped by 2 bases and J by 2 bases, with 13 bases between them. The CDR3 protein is CASSLSTRAPYNEQFF. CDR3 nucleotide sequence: TGTGCCAGCAGTTTAAGTACGAGGGCGCCCTACAATGAGCAGTTCTTC.

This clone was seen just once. CDR3 nucleotide sequence: TGTGCCACCAGCAGGGACAGAACTAGCGGGAATGCCAATGAGCAGTTCTTC. Amino acid sequence: CATSRDRTSGNANEQFF. The genes are TRBV15 and TRBJ2-1, with 10 positions matching TRBD2. The trim removed 3 bases at V and 6 bases at J, leaving 11 bases unmatched. Germline V gene lookup returns CDR1 LNHNV and CDR2 YYDKDF (reference sequence). The CDR3 is 17 amino acids.

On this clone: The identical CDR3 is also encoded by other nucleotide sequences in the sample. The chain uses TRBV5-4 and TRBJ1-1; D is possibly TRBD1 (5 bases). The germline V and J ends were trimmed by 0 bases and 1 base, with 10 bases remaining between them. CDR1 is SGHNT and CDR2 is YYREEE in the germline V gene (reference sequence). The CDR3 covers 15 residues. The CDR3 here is CASSLGGRENTEAFF. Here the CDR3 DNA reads TGTGCCAGCAGCTTGGGAGGCAGGGAGAACACTGAAGCTTTCTTT.

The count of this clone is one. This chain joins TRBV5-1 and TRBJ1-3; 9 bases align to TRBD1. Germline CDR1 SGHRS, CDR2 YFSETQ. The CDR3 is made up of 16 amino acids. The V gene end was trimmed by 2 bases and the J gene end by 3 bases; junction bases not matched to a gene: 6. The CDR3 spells CASSFTGGIDGNTIYF. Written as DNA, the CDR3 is TGCGCCAGCAGCTTCACAGGGGGCATCGATGGAAACACCATATATTTT.

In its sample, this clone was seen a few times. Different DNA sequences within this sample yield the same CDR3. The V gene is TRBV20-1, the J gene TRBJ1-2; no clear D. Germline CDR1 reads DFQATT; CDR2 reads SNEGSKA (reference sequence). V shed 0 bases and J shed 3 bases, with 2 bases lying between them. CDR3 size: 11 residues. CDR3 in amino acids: CSARDDYGYTF. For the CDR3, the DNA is TGCAGTGCTAGAGACGACTATGGCTACACCTTC.

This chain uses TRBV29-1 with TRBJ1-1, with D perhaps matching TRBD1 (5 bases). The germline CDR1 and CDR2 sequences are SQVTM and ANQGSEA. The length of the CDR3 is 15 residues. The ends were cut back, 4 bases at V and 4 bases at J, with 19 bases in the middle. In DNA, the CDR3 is TGCAGCGTTGGGTGGGACCCCCTCGGGAGCACTGAAGCTTTCTTT. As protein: CSVGWDPLGSTEAFF.

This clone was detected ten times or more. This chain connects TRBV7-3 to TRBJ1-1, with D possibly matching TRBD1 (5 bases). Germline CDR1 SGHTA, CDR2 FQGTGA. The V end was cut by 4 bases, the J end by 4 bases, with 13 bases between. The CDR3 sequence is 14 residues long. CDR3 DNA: TGTGCCAGCAGCTGGACGGGAGGGGCCACTGAAGCTTTCTTT. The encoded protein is CASSWTGGATEAFF.

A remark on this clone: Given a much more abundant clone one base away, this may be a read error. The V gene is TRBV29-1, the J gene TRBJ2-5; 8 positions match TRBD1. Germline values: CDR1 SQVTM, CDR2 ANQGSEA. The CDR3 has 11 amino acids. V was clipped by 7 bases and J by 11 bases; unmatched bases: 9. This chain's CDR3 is CSGLRGRKQYF. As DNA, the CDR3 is TGCAGCGGCCTCAGGGGGCGCAAGCAGTACTTC.

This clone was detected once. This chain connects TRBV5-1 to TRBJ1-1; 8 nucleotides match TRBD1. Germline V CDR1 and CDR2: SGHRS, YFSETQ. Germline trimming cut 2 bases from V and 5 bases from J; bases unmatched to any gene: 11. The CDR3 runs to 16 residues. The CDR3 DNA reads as TGCGCCAGCAGCTTCGAGACGACAGGGGCAGGGACTGAAGCTTTCTTT. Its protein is CASSFETTGAGTEAFF. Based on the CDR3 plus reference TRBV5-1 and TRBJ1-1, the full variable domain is KAGVTQTPRYLIKTRGQQVTLSCSPISGHRSVSWYQQTPGQGLQFLFEYFSETQRNKGNFPGRFSGRQFSNSRSEMNVSTLELGDSALYLCASSFETTGAGTEAFFGQGTRLTVV.

The CDR3 sequence is CASRADQETQYF. The CDR3 region has the DNA TGTGCCAGCAGGGCCGACCAAGAGACCCAGTACTTC. The chain links TRBV2 to TRBJ2-5; no definite D call. Germline V gives CDR1 SNHLY, CDR2 FYNNEI. This CDR3 comprises 12 residues. Trimming cost V 6 bases and J 0 bases, with 5 bases left between them.

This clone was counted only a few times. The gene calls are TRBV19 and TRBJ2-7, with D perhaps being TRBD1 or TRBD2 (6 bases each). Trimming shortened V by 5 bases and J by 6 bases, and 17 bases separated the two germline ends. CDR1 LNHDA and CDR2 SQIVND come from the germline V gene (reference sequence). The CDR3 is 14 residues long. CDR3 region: CASSPAGGGFEQYF. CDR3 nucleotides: TGTGCCAGTAGTCCCGCCGGGGGCGGGTTCGAGCAGTACTTC.

The CDR3 loop is CASSRGTAVNIQYF. The CDR3 DNA follows: TGTGCCAGCAGTCGCGGGACAGCAGTGAACATTCAGTACTTC. The chain has TRBV6-5 and TRBJ2-4; a weak D match, TRBD1 (7 bases). Germline V gene lookup returns CDR1 MNHEY and CDR2 SVGAGI. The CDR3 consists of 14 residues. Trimming took 5 bases from V and 7 from J, leaving 15 bases between them.

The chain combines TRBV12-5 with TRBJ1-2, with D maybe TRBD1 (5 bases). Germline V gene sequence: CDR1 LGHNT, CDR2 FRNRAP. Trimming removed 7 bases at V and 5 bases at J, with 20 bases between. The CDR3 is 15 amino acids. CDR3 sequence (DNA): TGTGCTAGTGCCCCCTCCCGGCAGGGATGGTATGGCTACACCTTC. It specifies CASAPSRQGWYGYTF.